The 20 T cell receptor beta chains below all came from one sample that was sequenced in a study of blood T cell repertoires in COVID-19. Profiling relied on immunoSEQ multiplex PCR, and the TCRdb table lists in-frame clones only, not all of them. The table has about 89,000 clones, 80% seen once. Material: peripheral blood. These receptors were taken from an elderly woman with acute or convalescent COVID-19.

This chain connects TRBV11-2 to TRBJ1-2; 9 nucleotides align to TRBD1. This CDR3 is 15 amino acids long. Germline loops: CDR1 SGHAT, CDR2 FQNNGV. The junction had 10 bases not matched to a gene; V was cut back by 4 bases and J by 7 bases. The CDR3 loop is CASSSSTGGRGGYTF. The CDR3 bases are TGTGCCAGCAGCTCTTCGACAGGGGGGCGGGGTGGCTACACCTTC.

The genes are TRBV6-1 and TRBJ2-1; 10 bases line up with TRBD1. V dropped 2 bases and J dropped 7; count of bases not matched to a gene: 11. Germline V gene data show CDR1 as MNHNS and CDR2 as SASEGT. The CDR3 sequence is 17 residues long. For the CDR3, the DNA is TGTGCCAGCAGTGAAAGGTTGCGACAGGGGGCGCATAATGAGCAGTTCTTC. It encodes CASSERLRQGAHNEQFF.

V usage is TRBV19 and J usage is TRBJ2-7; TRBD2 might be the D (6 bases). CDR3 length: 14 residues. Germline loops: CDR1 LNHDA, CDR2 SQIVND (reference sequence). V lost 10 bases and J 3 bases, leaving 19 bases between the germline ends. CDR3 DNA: TGTGCCACCTCCCCCGGAGGAGGGAGCTACGAGCAGTACTTC. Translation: CATSPGGGSYEQYF.

The chain's CDR3 is CASSQVGGERTDTQYF. In DNA, the CDR3 is TGTGCCAGCAGCCAAGTTGGGGGGGAGCGCACAGATACGCAGTATTTT. The chain employs TRBV3-1 (or the pseudogene TRBV3-2) and TRBJ2-3, with 7 bases that match TRBD2. In germline, CDR1 is LGHDT, CDR2 YNNKEL (reference sequence). V lost 1 base, J lost 1 base, and 5 bases stayed unmatched. The CDR3 extends over 16 amino acids.

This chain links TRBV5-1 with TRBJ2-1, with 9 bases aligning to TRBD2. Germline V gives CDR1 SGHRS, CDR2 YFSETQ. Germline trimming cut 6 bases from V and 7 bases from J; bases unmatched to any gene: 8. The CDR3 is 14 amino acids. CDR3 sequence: CASKLAGEGNEQFF. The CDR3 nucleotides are TGCGCCAGCAAACTAGCGGGTGAGGGGAATGAGCAGTTCTTC.

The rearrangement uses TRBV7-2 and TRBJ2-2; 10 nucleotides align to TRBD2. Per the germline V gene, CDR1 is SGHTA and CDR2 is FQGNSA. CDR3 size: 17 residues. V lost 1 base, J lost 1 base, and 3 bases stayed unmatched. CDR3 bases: TGTGCCAGCAGCTTAGGGGCTAGCGGGGGGAACACCGGGGAGCTGTTTTTT. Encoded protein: CASSLGASGGNTGELFF.

The CDR3 sequence is CASSPSLAGALNEQFF. In nucleotides, the CDR3 is TGTGCCAGCAGCCCATCCCTAGCGGGAGCCCTGAATGAGCAGTTCTTC. The chain recombines TRBV9 with TRBJ2-1, with TRBD2 identical over 10 bases. After removal of 4 bases from V and 7 bases from J, the junction contained 11 bases not matched to a gene. The germline V gene has CDR1 SGDLS and CDR2 YYNGEE. The CDR3 loop spans 16 amino acids.

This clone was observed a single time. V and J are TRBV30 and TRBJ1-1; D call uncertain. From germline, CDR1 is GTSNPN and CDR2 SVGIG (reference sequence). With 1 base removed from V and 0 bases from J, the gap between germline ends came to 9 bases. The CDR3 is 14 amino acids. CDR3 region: CAWSGAIMNTEAFF. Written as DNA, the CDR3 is TGTGCCTGGAGTGGGGCGATTATGAACACTGAAGCTTTCTTT.

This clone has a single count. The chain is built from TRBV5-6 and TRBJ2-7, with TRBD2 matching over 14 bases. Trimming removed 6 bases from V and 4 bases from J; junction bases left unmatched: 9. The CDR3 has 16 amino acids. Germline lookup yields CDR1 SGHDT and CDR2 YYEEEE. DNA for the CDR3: TGTGCCAGCACCAGGACTAGCGGGAGGTTAACGTACGAGCAGTACTTC. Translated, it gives CASTRTSGRLTYEQYF.

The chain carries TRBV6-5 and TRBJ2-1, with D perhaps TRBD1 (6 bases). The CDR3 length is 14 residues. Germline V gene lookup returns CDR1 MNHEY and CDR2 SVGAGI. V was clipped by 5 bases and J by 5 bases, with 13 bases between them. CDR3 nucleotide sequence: TGTGCCAGCAGTCGACAACAGGGCCACAATGAGCAGTTCTTC. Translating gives CASSRQQGHNEQFF.

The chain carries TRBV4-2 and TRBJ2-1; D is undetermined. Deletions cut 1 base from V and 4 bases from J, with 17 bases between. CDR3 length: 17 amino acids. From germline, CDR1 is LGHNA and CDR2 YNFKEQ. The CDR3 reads CASSQVSQLFDYNEQFF. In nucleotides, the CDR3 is TGTGCCAGCAGCCAAGTAAGTCAACTATTCGATTACAATGAGCAGTTCTTC.

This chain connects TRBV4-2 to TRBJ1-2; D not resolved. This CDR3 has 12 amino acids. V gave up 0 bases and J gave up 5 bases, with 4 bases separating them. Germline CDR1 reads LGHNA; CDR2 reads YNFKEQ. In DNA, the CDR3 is TGTGCCAGCAGCCAAGATTCATATGGCTACACCTTC. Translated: CASSQDSYGYTF.

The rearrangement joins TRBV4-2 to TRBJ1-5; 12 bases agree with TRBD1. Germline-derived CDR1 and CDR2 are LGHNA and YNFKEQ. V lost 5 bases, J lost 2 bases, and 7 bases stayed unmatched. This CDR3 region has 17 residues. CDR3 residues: CASSAGQGAVGNQPQHF. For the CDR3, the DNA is TGTGCCAGCAGCGCGGGACAGGGGGCAGTGGGCAATCAGCCCCAGCATTTT.

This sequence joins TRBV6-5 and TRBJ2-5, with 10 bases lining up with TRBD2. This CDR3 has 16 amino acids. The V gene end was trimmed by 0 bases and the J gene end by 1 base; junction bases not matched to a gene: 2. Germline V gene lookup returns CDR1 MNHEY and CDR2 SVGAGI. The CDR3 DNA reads TGTGCCAGCAGTTACTCCCTAGCGGGAGCCCAAGAGACCCAGTACTTC. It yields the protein CASSYSLAGAQETQYF.

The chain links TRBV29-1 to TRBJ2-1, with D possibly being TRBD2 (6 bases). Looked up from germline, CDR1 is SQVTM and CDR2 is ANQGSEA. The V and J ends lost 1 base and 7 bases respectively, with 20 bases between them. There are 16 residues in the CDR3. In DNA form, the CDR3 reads TGCAGCGTTGAAGCCTTGGTCAATCGGGGGTGGAATGAGCAGTTCTTC. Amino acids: CSVEALVNRGWNEQFF.

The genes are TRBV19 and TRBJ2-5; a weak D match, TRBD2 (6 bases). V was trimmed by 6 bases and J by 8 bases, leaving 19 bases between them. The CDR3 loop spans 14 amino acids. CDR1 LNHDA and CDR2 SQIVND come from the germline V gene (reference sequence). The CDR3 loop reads CASSRGSGGATQYF. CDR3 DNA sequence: TGTGCCAGTAGCCGGGGGAGCGGCGGCGCAACCCAGTACTTC.

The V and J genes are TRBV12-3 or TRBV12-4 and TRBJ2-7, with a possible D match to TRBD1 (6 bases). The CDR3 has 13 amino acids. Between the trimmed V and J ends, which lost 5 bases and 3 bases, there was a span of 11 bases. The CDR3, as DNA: TGTGCCAGCAGTCTTGTACAGGGCTACGAGCAGTACTTC. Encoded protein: CASSLVQGYEQYF.

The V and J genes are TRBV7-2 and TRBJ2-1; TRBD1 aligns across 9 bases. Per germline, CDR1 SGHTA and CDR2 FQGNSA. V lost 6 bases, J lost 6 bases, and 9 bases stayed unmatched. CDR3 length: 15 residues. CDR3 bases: TGTGCCAGCAGGCATCCGGGACAGGGTCGCAATGAGCAGTTCTTC. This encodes CASRHPGQGRNEQFF.

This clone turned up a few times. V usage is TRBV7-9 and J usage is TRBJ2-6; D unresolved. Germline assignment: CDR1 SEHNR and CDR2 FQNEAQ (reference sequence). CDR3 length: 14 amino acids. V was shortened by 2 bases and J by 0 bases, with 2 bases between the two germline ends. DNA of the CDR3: TGTGCCAGCAGCTTACACTCTGGGGCCAACGTCCTGACTTTC. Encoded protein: CASSLHSGANVLTF.

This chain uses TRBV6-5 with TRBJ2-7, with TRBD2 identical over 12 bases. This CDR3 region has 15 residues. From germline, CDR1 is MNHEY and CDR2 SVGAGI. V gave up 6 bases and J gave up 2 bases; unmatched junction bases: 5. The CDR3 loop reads CASRPLAGGPYEQYF. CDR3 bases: TGTGCCAGCAGACCACTAGCGGGGGGTCCCTACGAGCAGTACTTC.